Listed below are T cell receptor beta chains from one sample, sequenced in a study of tumor-infiltrating lymphocytes in primary liver carcinoma. TCRdb re-called the multiplex PCR reads with MiXCR, one entry per CDR3 protein. Of some 180,000 distinct CDR3 sequences listed, less than 65% are singletons. Input material: peripheral blood. All receptors derive from a man in his forties with primary liver carcinoma and hepatitis B virus infection. Each CDR3 is given with its conserved first and last residue. Each record gives: J gene, V gene, CDR3 protein.

j_gene: TRBJ2-5; v_gene: TRBV11-3; CDR3aa: CAGRETQYF
j_gene: TRBJ1-5; v_gene: TRBV6-6; CDR3aa: CASSYPHRDLQPQHF
j_gene: TRBJ2-7; v_gene: TRBV11-2; CDR3aa: CASRLWSGPSGEQYF
j_gene: TRBJ2-2; v_gene: TRBV24-1; CDR3aa: CATSDLARDTGELFF
j_gene: TRBJ1-1; v_gene: TRBV7-9; CDR3aa: CASTVGQLNTEAFF
j_gene: TRBJ2-1; v_gene: TRBV4-2; CDR3aa: CASSQGGQGSSYNEQFF
j_gene: TRBJ2-7; v_gene: TRBV6-1; CDR3aa: CANISRGGGYEQHF
j_gene: TRBJ2-1; v_gene: TRBV12-3/TRBV12-4; CDR3aa: CASSGGRSYNEQFF
j_gene: TRBJ2-2; v_gene: TRBV11-1; CDR3aa: CASSNQNTGELFF
j_gene: TRBJ2-1; v_gene: TRBV29-1; CDR3aa: CSVEDASGPNYNEQFF
j_gene: TRBJ1-2; v_gene: TRBV6-6; CDR3aa: CASSYSKSGYTF
j_gene: TRBJ1-2; v_gene: TRBV5-1; CDR3aa: CASSSFPTGSGGYTF
j_gene: TRBJ2-7; v_gene: TRBV11-1; CDR3aa: CASSTGRSYEQYF
j_gene: TRBJ2-7; v_gene: TRBV6-1; CDR3aa: CASRVLYEQYF
j_gene: TRBJ2-2; v_gene: TRBV6-2/TRBV6-3; CDR3aa: CASRPGQEGGELFF
j_gene: TRBJ2-7; v_gene: TRBV6-6; CDR3aa: CASRRTNGIRSYEQYF
j_gene: TRBJ2-1; v_gene: TRBV11-2; CDR3aa: CASSLGYSDEQFF